These T cell receptor beta chains were read from a single sample in a study of blood T cell repertoires in COVID-19. Assay used: immunoSEQ multiplex PCR; TCRdb lists only in-frame clones, some missing. Here the sample spans 200,000 or so clones, 88% being singletons. Sequenced material: PBMCs or T cells enriched from blood (not recorded which). The receptors shown here come from a woman aged 30 to 39 who had recovered from COVID-19. Both conserved end residues are part of each CDR3. Fields, in order: CDR3 length, clone size, J gene, D gene, V gene, CDR3 DNA, CDR3 protein. A D gene is named only where the DNA matches it firmly. Only part of the rows carry a size: once, few, many, or a class if the clone is expanded.

>14|-|TRBJ1-3|TRBD1|TRBV5-6
TGTGCCAGCAGCTTCTGGACAGGGGCAAACACCATATATTTT
CASSFWTGANTIYF
>16|-|TRBJ1-6|TRBD1|TRBV5-6
TGTGCCAGCAGCTCGGGACAGGGGGCTCCTGATTCACCCCTCCACTTT
CASSSGQGAPDSPLHF
>15|once|TRBJ1-5|TRBD1|TRBV6-5
TGTGCCAGCAGAAGGGACAGGGGGCGAGGGCAGCCCCAGCATTTT
CASRRDRGRGQPQHF
>16|-|TRBJ1-3|TRBD1|TRBV4-1
TGCGCCAGCAGCCTAGGACAGGGGAGAACTGGAAACACCATATATTTT
CASSLGQGRTGNTIYF
>14|-|TRBJ1-6|-|TRBV5-6
TGTGCCAGCAGCTTACAGGGTAGCAATTCACCCCTCCACTTT
CASSLQGSNSPLHF
>17|-|TRBJ1-2|TRBD1|TRBV10-3
TGTGCCATCAGCCCGACAGGGTCGGAAATCTCGTACTATGGCTACACCTTC
CAISPTGSEISYYGYTF
>16|once|TRBJ1-3|TRBD1|TRBV14
TGTGCCAGCAGCCAACCGGGACAGGGTTCTGGAAACACCATATATTTT
CASSQPGQGSGNTIYF
>16|few|TRBJ1-5|-|TRBV15
TGTGCCACCAGCAGAGATGGCGGTTATGACAATCAGCCCCAGCATTTT
CATSRDGGYDNQPQHF
>13|few|TRBJ1-2|TRBD1|TRBV3-1/TRBV3-2
TGTGCCAGCAGCTTGACAGGGGACTATGGCTACACCTTC
CASSLTGDYGYTF
>14|-|TRBJ2-7|-|TRBV9
TGTGCCAGCAGCGTAGGAGACAGGATTTACGAGCAGTACTTC
CASSVGDRIYEQYF
>15|-|TRBJ2-5|TRBD1|TRBV10-3
TGTGCCATCAGTGGGGGGACAGGGGCCCAAGAGACCCAGTACTTC
CAISGGTGAQETQYF
>16|-|TRBJ2-7|TRBD2|TRBV7-8
TGTGCCAGCAGCTTGGAACTAGCGGGGTTCGAATACGAGCAGTACTTC
CASSLELAGFEYEQYF
>13|-|TRBJ1-5|-|TRBV18
TGTGCCAGCTCACCCTTCGGGGGACAGCCCCAGCATTTT
CASSPFGGQPQHF
>15|-|TRBJ2-3|TRBD2|TRBV13
TGTGCCAGCAGCTGGCTAGCGGGGAGATGGGATACGCAGTATTTT
CASSWLAGRWDTQYF
>15|-|TRBJ2-7|-|TRBV11-2
TGTGCCAGCAGCCCTAGAGGAACAGGGATGAGGGAGCAGTACTTC
CASSPRGTGMREQYF
>16|-|TRBJ1-4|TRBD1|TRBV14
TGTGCCAGCAGCCAAAACCTGGGACAGAAAGGCGAAAAACTGTTTTTT
CASSQNLGQKGEKLFF
>13|-|TRBJ2-7|-|TRBV3-1/TRBV3-2
TGTGCCAGCAGCCCAGGGGCAGCCTACGAGCAGTACTTC
CASSPGAAYEQYF
>14|-|TRBJ2-2|-|TRBV9
TGTGCCAGCAGCGCCCCCAGGAACACCGGGGAGCTGTTTTTT
CASSAPRNTGELFF
>12|-|TRBJ1-3|-|TRBV5-6
TGTGCCAGCAGCCGAGTTAGAAACACCATATATTTT
CASSRVRNTIYF
>16|-|TRBJ2-3|TRBD2|TRBV4-3
TGCGCCAGCAGCCAAGGGCTAGCGGGGAGCACAGATACGCAGTATTTT
CASSQGLAGSTDTQYF
>12|-|TRBJ2-7|-|TRBV19
TGTGCCACCTCTCCAGGCTCCTACGAGCAGTACTTC
CATSPGSYEQYF
>14|-|TRBJ2-1|TRBD2|TRBV4-3
TGCGCCAGCAGCCAAGGACTAGCGGACAATGAGCAGTTCTTC
CASSQGLADNEQFF
>14|once|TRBJ1-2|TRBD1|TRBV2
TGTGCCAGCAGTGAATCCTACCGACAGGGAAGCTACACCTTC
CASSESYRQGSYTF
>13|-|TRBJ2-7|TRBD1|TRBV18
TGTGCCAGCTCACCGGGGACAGGGAGCGAGCAGTACTTC
CASSPGTGSEQYF
>16|-|TRBJ2-5|-|TRBV4-3
TGCGCCAGCAGCCAGTTACTCGGGACTGCCCAGGAGACCCAGTACTTC
CASSQLLGTAQETQYF
>13|-|TRBJ2-3|-|TRBV6-4
TGTGCCAGCAGTGTAGGAGAGACAGATACGCAGTATTTT
CASSVGETDTQYF
>14|-|TRBJ2-7|-|TRBV7-6
TGTGCCAGCAGCTTAGTTCAGGGCTCCTACGAGCAGTACTTC
CASSLVQGSYEQYF
>15|-|TRBJ2-7|TRBD2|TRBV7-9
TGTGCCAGCAGCTTACCGACTAGCGGGGACTACGAGCAGTACTTC
CASSLPTSGDYEQYF
>15|once|TRBJ1-2|-|TRBV9
TGTGCCAGCGCTCCGGGTAGACTACTAACTGGGGGCTACACCTTC
CASAPGRLLTGGYTF
>18|-|TRBJ2-6|TRBD1|TRBV4-3
TGCGCCAGCAGCCAAGCCGGACAGGGACTCTCTGGGGCCAACGTCCTGACTTTC
CASSQAGQGLSGANVLTF
>13|-|TRBJ1-1|-|TRBV5-1
TGCGCCAGCAGCTCGGTCGGGGGGACTGAAGCTTTCTTT
CASSSVGGTEAFF
>15|-|TRBJ1-2|TRBD1|TRBV5-6
TGTGCCAGCAGCTTGGTAGCGGGACAGGGTAATGGCTACACCTTC
CASSLVAGQGNGYTF
>17|-|TRBJ2-7|-|TRBV10-3
TGTGCCATCAGTGAGTCGGGCGACAGCACCTACTCCTACGAGCAGTACTTC
CAISESGDSTYSYEQYF
>15|-|TRBJ2-2|-|TRBV6-4
TGTGCCAGCACGCCGAACGGGGTTTCAGGCGGGGAGCTGTTTTTT
CASTPNGVSGGELFF
>14|-|TRBJ1-2|-|TRBV2
TGTGCCAGCAGTGAAAACAGGACCCCCTATGGCTACACCTTC
CASSENRTPYGYTF
>13|once|TRBJ2-5|-|TRBV3-1/TRBV3-2
TGTGCCAGCAGCCGCAGGGGTCAAGAGACCCAGTACTTC
CASSRRGQETQYF
>13|-|TRBJ2-1|-|TRBV12-3/TRBV12-4
TGTGCCAGCAGTCCGGGTCTTTACAATGAGCAGTTCTTC
CASSPGLYNEQFF
>15|few|TRBJ2-5|-|TRBV5-4
TGTGCCAGCAGCGTACCGGGACATATACAAGAGACCCAGTACTTC
CASSVPGHIQETQYF
>13|-|TRBJ2-1|-|TRBV6-5
TGTGCCAGCAGAATTCGAGCGGAGGCTTTGAAGTTCTTC
CASRIRAEALKFF
>16|many|TRBJ1-3|TRBD1|TRBV2
TGTGCCAGCAGTGCTCGGGACAGGGGGCAAGGAAACACCATATATTTT
CASSARDRGQGNTIYF
>16|-|TRBJ2-1|-|TRBV27
TGTGCCAGCAGTTTATCCTCAGGGGAATTTTACAATGAGCAGTTCTTC
CASSLSSGEFYNEQFF
>16|-|TRBJ1-4|-|TRBV4-3
TGCGCCAGCAGCCAGGAATGGACAGAGGAGAATGAAAAACTGTTTTTT
CASSQEWTEENEKLFF
>16|-|TRBJ2-1|TRBD2|TRBV19
TGTGCCAGTAGTATAGGTCTAGCGGGGGGGCACAATGAGCAGTTCTTC
CASSIGLAGGHNEQFF
>13|-|TRBJ1-2|TRBD1|TRBV5-4
TGTGCCAGCAGCTTGGCAGGGGGCAATGGCTACACCTTC
CASSLAGGNGYTF
>15|-|TRBJ2-3|TRBD2|TRBV7-2
TGTGCCAGCAGCCAAAGCGGGGGGGCGTCAGATACGCAGTATTTT
CASSQSGGASDTQYF
>13|-|TRBJ1-2|-|TRBV7-3
TGTGCCAGCAGCTTCCCAGGTTACTATGGCTACACCTTC
CASSFPGYYGYTF
>16|-|TRBJ2-1|TRBD1|TRBV11-3
TGTGCCAGCAGCTTGGGGGCAGGGGGCCCCTACAATGAGCAGTTCTTC
CASSLGAGGPYNEQFF
>16|-|TRBJ1-1|-|TRBV18
TGTGCCAGCTCACCGCTCTCGAGTAATACCAACACTGAAGCTTTCTTT
CASSPLSSNTNTEAFF
>14|-|TRBJ1-5|-|TRBV9
TGTGCCAGCAGCGTAGGGTCGGGGAATCAGCCCCAGCATTTT
CASSVGSGNQPQHF
>15|-|TRBJ2-5|TRBD2|TRBV7-3
TGTGCCAGCAGCTTGAGCGGGATCTTCCAAGAGACCCAGTACTTC
CASSLSGIFQETQYF
>16|once|TRBJ2-3|TRBD2|TRBV7-8
TGTGCCAGCAGCTTCCTAGCGGGCGCGTCGGGAGATACGCAGTATTTT
CASSFLAGASGDTQYF
>18|once|TRBJ1-2|TRBD1|TRBV10-3
TGTGCCATCAGTGAGATAGTTGGACAGGGGCGAGCTAACTATGGCTACACCTTC
CAISEIVGQGRANYGYTF